A selection of T cell receptor beta chains follows, all from one sample in a study of T cells after yellow fever vaccination. TCRdb called the 5' RACE reads again in MiXCR, with one record for every CDR3 protein. Of under 200,000 distinct CDR3 sequences listed, under 7.5% are singletons. The sequencing used CD4+ T cells sorted from PBMCs, collected about 5 days after the first yellow fever vaccination. The receptor source for this set is a man between 18 and 29 years old who received the YFV17D yellow fever vaccine. Both conserved end residues are trimmed from each CDR3. The order of the fields is V gene, clone size, J gene, CDR3 protein. The size field is filled for only some rows; it gives once, few, many or a size class.

V gene: TRBV3-1; clone size: .; J gene: TRBJ1-2; CDR3 protein: ASGRKGGYT
V gene: TRBV5-6; clone size: many; J gene: TRBJ1-1; CDR3 protein: ASSLGHGKSAF
V gene: TRBV18; clone size: few; J gene: TRBJ1-1; CDR3 protein: ASSPWGASTEAF
V gene: TRBV19; clone size: many; J gene: TRBJ2-2; CDR3 protein: ASSGVRERDTGELF
V gene: TRBV18; clone size: .; J gene: TRBJ1-5; CDR3 protein: ASSPRRDGNQPQH
V gene: TRBV7-2; clone size: few; J gene: TRBJ1-5; CDR3 protein: ASSPVGGGGKYH
V gene: TRBV5-1; clone size: many; J gene: TRBJ2-1; CDR3 protein: ASSLGYEQF
V gene: TRBV7-2; clone size: few; J gene: TRBJ2-4; CDR3 protein: ASSPSEGAKNIQY
V gene: TRBV6-2/TRBV6-3; clone size: .; J gene: TRBJ2-2; CDR3 protein: ASSKGIVGELF
V gene: TRBV7-2; clone size: few; J gene: TRBJ1-2; CDR3 protein: ASSLNRASRYT
V gene: TRBV6-5; clone size: .; J gene: TRBJ2-1; CDR3 protein: ASSHLAGGSNEQF
V gene: TRBV6-5; clone size: .; J gene: TRBJ1-4; CDR3 protein: ASSYSRQGGEKLF
V gene: TRBV7-8; clone size: many; J gene: TRBJ2-2; CDR3 protein: ASSLVYGELF
V gene: TRBV5-1; clone size: many; J gene: TRBJ2-5; CDR3 protein: ASSLEGGSSQETQY
V gene: TRBV5-6; clone size: many; J gene: TRBJ2-4; CDR3 protein: ASCPGIAKNIQY
V gene: TRBV24-1; clone size: many; J gene: TRBJ2-3; CDR3 protein: ATGSAGTQY
V gene: TRBV4-1; clone size: many; J gene: TRBJ2-5; CDR3 protein: ASSQLLVETQY
V gene: TRBV4-3; clone size: .; J gene: TRBJ1-2; CDR3 protein: ASSQDVTLGVHSNYGYT
V gene: TRBV11-2; clone size: few; J gene: TRBJ1-3; CDR3 protein: ASSQQGRKGNTIY
V gene: TRBV19; clone size: .; J gene: TRBJ2-5; CDR3 protein: ASSSLLWETQY
V gene: TRBV2; clone size: many; J gene: TRBJ1-6; CDR3 protein: AGRTVYNSPLH
V gene: TRBV6-5; clone size: .; J gene: TRBJ2-2; CDR3 protein: ASSLRRANTGELF
V gene: TRBV4-2; clone size: few; J gene: TRBJ1-4; CDR3 protein: ASSQDVGYEKLF
V gene: TRBV12-5; clone size: .; J gene: TRBJ2-3; CDR3 protein: ASGLEYDTQY
V gene: TRBV10-3; clone size: many; J gene: TRBJ1-1; CDR3 protein: AIRGQMNTEAF
V gene: TRBV5-6; clone size: many; J gene: TRBJ1-2; CDR3 protein: ASEDRRAYGYT
V gene: TRBV4-3; clone size: .; J gene: TRBJ2-3; CDR3 protein: ASSQAGAPPATQY
V gene: TRBV5-5; clone size: many; J gene: TRBJ1-5; CDR3 protein: ASSLNFGGGNQPQH
V gene: TRBV29-1; clone size: many; J gene: TRBJ2-1; CDR3 protein: SVEGEIGGAGYNEQF
V gene: TRBV12-3/TRBV12-4; clone size: few; J gene: TRBJ1-2; CDR3 protein: ASSRDRGNGYT
V gene: TRBV28; clone size: many; J gene: TRBJ2-3; CDR3 protein: ASSFQGVGTDTQY
V gene: TRBV5-1; clone size: many; J gene: TRBJ2-1; CDR3 protein: ASTRLTGEDEQF
V gene: TRBV28; clone size: many; J gene: TRBJ1-4; CDR3 protein: ASRYQGVSEKLF
V gene: TRBV6-5; clone size: many; J gene: TRBJ2-5; CDR3 protein: ASSYSMVPLGTQY
V gene: TRBV12-3/TRBV12-4; clone size: many; J gene: TRBJ1-2; CDR3 protein: ASRLGQTNYGYT
V gene: TRBV5-6; clone size: many; J gene: TRBJ2-1; CDR3 protein: ASSLGRRNEQF
V gene: TRBV6-1; clone size: .; J gene: TRBJ2-5; CDR3 protein: ASSARGQETQY
V gene: TRBV27; clone size: many; J gene: TRBJ2-2; CDR3 protein: ASSLRLTNTGELF
V gene: TRBV27; clone size: .; J gene: TRBJ2-3; CDR3 protein: ASRGGGAPTQY
V gene: TRBV25-1; clone size: many; J gene: TRBJ2-7; CDR3 protein: ASSPSDRASYEQY
V gene: TRBV27; clone size: .; J gene: TRBJ1-6; CDR3 protein: ASSPIGEGAISPLH
V gene: TRBV7-2; clone size: many; J gene: TRBJ2-1; CDR3 protein: ASRGHLYNEQF
V gene: TRBV6-5; clone size: many; J gene: TRBJ2-1; CDR3 protein: ASSWTSGTYNEQF
V gene: TRBV7-2; clone size: few; J gene: TRBJ1-2; CDR3 protein: ASSIVNDRGGHGYT
V gene: TRBV6-2/TRBV6-3; clone size: many; J gene: TRBJ2-3; CDR3 protein: ASSFRVVDTQY
V gene: TRBV3-1; clone size: many; J gene: TRBJ2-4; CDR3 protein: ASSHTLEQVH
V gene: TRBV2; clone size: .; J gene: TRBJ1-5; CDR3 protein: ASSEWQGGQPQH
V gene: TRBV30; clone size: .; J gene: TRBJ2-1; CDR3 protein: MCSGRGWYNEQF
V gene: TRBV28; clone size: many; J gene: TRBJ1-3; CDR3 protein: ASSFRPSSGNTIY